The 10 T cell receptor beta chains below come from one sample, sequenced in a study of glioma-infiltrating T cells (dated by TCRdb to the mid-2010s). The sequencer was an Illumina MiSeq. TCR alpha and beta CDR3 regions were amplified with the iRepertoire nested amplicon-rescue multiplex PCR (arm-PCR) platform from RNA. TCRdb itself trimmed the public reads at Q25 with fastp, ran MiXCR and retained productive beta chains. Each record represents a unique CDR3 protein, reported with the most common genes and DNA among its rows. The sample profile shows about 89,000 distinct CDR3 sequences; about 25% of them were found once. The ten largest clones capture about 6.7% of the sample. The specimen sequenced was glioma tissue, nonneoplastic brain tissue, or PBMCs (not recorded which). These receptors were collected from a human donor with low-grade glioma or glioblastoma, undergoing nonglioma brain surgery, or in good health (not recorded which).

The gene calls are TRBV30 and TRBJ2-7; D is unresolved. The CDR3 runs 11 residues. Germline V gene data show CDR1 as GTSNPN and CDR2 as SVGIG (reference sequence). The germline V and J ends were trimmed by 1 base and 3 bases, with 4 bases remaining between them. The CDR3 sequence: CAWSGYYEQYF. In DNA, the CDR3 is TGTGCCTGGAGTGGGTACTACGAGCAGTACTTC.

This clonotype was found a few times. The chain couples TRBV5-1 to TRBJ2-6; 7 bases agree with TRBD1. CDR1 and CDR2 (germline): SGHRS, YFSETQ. V was clipped by 4 bases and J by 3 bases; unmatched bases: 4. The CDR3 is 15 amino acids. This chain's CDR3 is CASSGQVGGANVLTF. CDR3 bases: TGCGCCAGCAGCGGACAGGTTGGTGGGGCCAACGTCCTGACTTTC. The complete variable domain, with remaining parts taken from reference TRBV5-1 and TRBJ2-6, reads KAGVTQTPRYLIKTRGQQVTLSCSPISGHRSVSWYQQTPGQGLQFLFEYFSETQRNKGNFPGRFSGRQFSNSRSEMNVSTLELGDSALYLCASSGQVGGANVLTFGAGSRLTVL.

CDR3 loop: CASSPSRGGYGDTQYF. CDR3 sequence (DNA): TGTGCCAGCAGCCCCTCTCGGGGCGGCTACGGAGATACGCAGTATTTT. The rearrangement links TRBV7-2 to TRBJ2-3; D is tentatively TRBD1 or TRBD2 (5 bases each). V gave up 5 bases and J gave up 5 bases, with 20 bases separating them. Germline V gene sequence: CDR1 SGHTA, CDR2 FQGNSA. The CDR3 runs 16 residues.

The CDR3 sequence is CASSGAGGRSEQFF. The CDR3 bases are TGTGCCAGCAGTGGGGCAGGGGGGCGAAGTGAGCAGTTCTTC. V and J are TRBV2 and TRBJ2-1; maybe TRBD1 (7 bases). Germline CDR1 SNHLY, CDR2 FYNNEI. Trimming removed 4 bases at V and 9 bases at J, with 16 bases between. This CDR3 spans 14 amino acids.

This clonotype has at least ten counts. One end of the junction varies from germline; a read error may be responsible. The chain uses TRBV29-1 and TRBJ2-3; possibly TRBD2 for D (5 bases). Germline V gene data show CDR1 as SQVTM and CDR2 as ANQGSEA. The CDR3 is 13 amino acids. The CDR3 DNA reads as TGCAGCGCCGGAACTTCTAGCATAGATACGCAGTATTTT. It yields the protein CSAGTSSIDTQYF.

This clonotype was counted only a few times. The rearrangement joins TRBV12-3 or TRBV12-4 to TRBJ1-2; 10 nucleotides agree with TRBD1. The CDR3 length is 14 residues. J lost 8 bases, V lost 6 bases, and 9 bases had no gene match. The CDR3 sequence is CASSPRGDRGGYTF. The CDR3 bases are TGTGCCAGCAGCCCTAGGGGGGACAGGGGCGGCTACACCTTC.

On this clonotype itself: A read error may explain this, as a much larger clone is one base away. This sequence joins TRBV19 and TRBJ1-3; D call uncertain. The germline V gene has CDR1 LNHDA and CDR2 SQIVND (reference sequence). The CDR3 loop spans 14 amino acids. The CDR3 sequence: CARSTGSSGNTIYF. The CDR3 bases are TGTGCCAGAAGTACGGGAAGCTCTGGAAACACCATATATTTT.

V is TRBV12-5 and J is TRBJ1-1; tentative D call: TRBD1 (5 bases). Trimming cost V 2 bases and J 5 bases, with 9 bases left between them. CDR1 LGHNT and CDR2 FRNRAP come from the germline V gene. The CDR3 is 13 residues long. Here the CDR3 DNA reads TGTGCTAGTGGTTTGCAGGGCATGACTGAAGCTTTCTTT. Its protein product is CASGLQGMTEAFF.

This clonotype appeared many times. CDR3 DNA: TGCGCCAGCAGCCAACCCGAGCGGGACTCCTACAATGAGCAGTTCTTC. It encodes CASSQPERDSYNEQFF. This rearrangement joins TRBV4-1 to TRBJ2-1; 7 bases are a match to TRBD2. There are 16 residues in the CDR3. Germline V gene data show CDR1 as MGHRA and CDR2 as YSYEKL. V shed 2 bases and J 0 bases; nucleotides not matched to a gene: 4.

This clonotype was counted a few times. J is TRBJ1-6 and V is TRBV4-1; unclear D gene. The V end was cut by 0 bases, the J end by 0 bases, with 9 bases between. The CDR3 totals 17 residues. Germline-derived CDR1 and CDR2 are MGHRA and YSYEKL. The CDR3 DNA reads TGCGCCAGCAGCCAAGACAAGGATAACTCCTATAATTCACCCCTCCACTTT. Its protein is CASSQDKDNSYNSPLHF.